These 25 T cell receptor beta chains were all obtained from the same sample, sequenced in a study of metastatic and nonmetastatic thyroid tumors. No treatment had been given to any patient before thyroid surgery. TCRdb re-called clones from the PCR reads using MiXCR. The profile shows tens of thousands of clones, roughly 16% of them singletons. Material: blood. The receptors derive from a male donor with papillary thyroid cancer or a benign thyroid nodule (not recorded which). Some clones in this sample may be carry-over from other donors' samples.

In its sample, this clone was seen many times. Here the CDR3 reads CSARNYEQYF. In DNA, the CDR3 is TGCAGTGCTAGAAATTACGAGCAGTACTTC. The chain links TRBV20-1 to TRBJ2-7, with D hard to call. Trimming pared 2 bases from V and 4 bases from J, leaving 3 bases between. Germline V gene data show CDR1 as DFQATT and CDR2 as SNEGSKA (reference sequence). The CDR3 is made up of 10 amino acids.

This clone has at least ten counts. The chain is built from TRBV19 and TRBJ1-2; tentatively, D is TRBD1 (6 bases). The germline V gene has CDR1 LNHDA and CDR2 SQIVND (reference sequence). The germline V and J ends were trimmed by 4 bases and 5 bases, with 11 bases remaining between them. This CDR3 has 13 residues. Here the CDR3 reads CASSTGQHYGYTF. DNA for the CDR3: TGTGCCAGTAGTACCGGACAGCATTATGGCTACACCTTC.

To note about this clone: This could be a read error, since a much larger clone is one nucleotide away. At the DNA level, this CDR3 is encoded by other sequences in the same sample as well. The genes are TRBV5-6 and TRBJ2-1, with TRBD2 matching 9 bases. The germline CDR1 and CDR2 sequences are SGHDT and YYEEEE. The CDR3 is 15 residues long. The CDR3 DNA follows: TGTGCCAGTAGCTTGGGACCGAGACTAGCGGCCAACGGGTTCTTC. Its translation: CASSLGPRLAANGFF.

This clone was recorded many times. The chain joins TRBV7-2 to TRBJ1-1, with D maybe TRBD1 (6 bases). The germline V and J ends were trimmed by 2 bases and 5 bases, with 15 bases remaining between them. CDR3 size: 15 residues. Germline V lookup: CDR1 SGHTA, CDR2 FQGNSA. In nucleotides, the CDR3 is TGTGCCAGCAGCTTACACTCGACAGGACGGACTGAAGCTTTCTTT. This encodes CASSLHSTGRTEAFF.

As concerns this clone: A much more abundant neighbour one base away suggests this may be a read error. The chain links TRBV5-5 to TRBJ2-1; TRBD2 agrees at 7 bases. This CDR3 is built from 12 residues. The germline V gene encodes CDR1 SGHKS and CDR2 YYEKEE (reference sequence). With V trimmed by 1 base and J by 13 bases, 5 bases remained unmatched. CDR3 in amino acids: CASSLPRGDQFF. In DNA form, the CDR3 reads TGTGCCAGCAGCTTGCCCCGGGGGGATCAGTTCTTC.

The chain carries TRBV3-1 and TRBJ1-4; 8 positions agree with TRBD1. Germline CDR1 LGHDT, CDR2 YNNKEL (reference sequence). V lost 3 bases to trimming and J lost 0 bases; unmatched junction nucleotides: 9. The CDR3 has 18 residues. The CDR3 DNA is TGTGCCAGCAGCCAGGCCGGGACAGGAGCATCAACTAATGAAAAACTGTTTTTT. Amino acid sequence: CASSQAGTGASTNEKLFF.

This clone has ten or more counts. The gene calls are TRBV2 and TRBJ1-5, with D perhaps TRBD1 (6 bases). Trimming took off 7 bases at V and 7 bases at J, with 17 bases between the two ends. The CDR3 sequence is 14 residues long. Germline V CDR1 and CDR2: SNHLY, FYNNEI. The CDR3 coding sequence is TGTGCCAGCACATCAACAGGGACTATGCAGCCCCAGCATTTT. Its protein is CASTSTGTMQPQHF.

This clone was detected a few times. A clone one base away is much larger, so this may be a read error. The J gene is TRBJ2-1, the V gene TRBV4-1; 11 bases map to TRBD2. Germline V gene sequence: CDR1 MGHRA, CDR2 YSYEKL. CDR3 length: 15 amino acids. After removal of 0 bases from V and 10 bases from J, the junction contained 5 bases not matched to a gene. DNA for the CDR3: TGCGCCAGCAGCCAAGATGTGACTAGCGGGGCCGAGCAGTTCTTC. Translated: CASSQDVTSGAEQFF.

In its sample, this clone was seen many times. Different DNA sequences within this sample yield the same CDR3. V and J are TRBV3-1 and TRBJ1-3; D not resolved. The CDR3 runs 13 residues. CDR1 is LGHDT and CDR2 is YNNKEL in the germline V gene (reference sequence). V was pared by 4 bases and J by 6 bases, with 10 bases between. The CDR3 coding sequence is TGTGCCAGCAGCCGGAACTTGGAAAACACCATATATTTT. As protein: CASSRNLENTIYF. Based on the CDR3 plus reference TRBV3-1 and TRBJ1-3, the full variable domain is DTAVSQTPKYLVTQMGNDKSIKCEQNLGHDTMYWYKQDSKKFLKIMFSYNNKELIINETVPNRFSPKSPDKAHLNLHINSLELGDSAVYFCASSRNLENTIYFGEGSWLTVV.

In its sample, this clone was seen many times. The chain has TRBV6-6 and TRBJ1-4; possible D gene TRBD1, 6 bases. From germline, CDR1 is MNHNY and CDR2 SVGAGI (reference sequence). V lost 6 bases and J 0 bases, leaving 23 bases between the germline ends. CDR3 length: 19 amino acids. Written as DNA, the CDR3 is TGTGCCAGCAGGCATTTCCGAGGAAGTGGACAGTCAACTAATGAAAAACTGTTTTTT. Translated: CASRHFRGSGQSTNEKLFF.

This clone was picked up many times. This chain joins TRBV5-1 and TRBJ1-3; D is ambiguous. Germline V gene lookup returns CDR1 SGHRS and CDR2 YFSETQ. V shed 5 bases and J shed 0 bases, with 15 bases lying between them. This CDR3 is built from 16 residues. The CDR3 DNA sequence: TGCGCCAGCAGGGAGGAAGGCTGGGGCTCTGGAAACACCATATATTTT. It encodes CASREEGWGSGNTIYF.

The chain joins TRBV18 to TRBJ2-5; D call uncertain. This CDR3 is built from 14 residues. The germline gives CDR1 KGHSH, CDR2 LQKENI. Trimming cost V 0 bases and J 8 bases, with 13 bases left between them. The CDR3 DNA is TGTGCCAGCTCACCACCTGGAGCAGCGTTAACCCAGTACTTC. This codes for CASSPPGAALTQYF.

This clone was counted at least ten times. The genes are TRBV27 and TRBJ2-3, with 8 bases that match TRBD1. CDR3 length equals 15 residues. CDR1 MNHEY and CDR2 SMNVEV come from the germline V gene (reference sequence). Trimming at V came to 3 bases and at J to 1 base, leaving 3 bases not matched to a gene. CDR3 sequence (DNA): TGTGCCAGCAGTTTGACGGGACAGGGCACAGATACGCAGTATTTT. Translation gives CASSLTGQGTDTQYF.

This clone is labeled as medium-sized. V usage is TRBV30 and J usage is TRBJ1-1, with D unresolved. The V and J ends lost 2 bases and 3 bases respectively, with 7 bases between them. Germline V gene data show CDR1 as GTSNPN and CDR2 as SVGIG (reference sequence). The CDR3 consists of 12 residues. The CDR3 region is CAWSRHYTEAFF. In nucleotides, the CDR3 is TGTGCCTGGAGTAGGCACTACACTGAAGCTTTCTTT.

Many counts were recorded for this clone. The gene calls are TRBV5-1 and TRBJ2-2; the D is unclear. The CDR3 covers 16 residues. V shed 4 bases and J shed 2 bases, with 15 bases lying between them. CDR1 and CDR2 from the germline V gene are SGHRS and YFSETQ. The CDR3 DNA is TGCGCCAGCAGCAGCCCGAGGCGGACCAACACCGGGGAGCTGTTTTTT. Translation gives CASSSPRRTNTGELFF.

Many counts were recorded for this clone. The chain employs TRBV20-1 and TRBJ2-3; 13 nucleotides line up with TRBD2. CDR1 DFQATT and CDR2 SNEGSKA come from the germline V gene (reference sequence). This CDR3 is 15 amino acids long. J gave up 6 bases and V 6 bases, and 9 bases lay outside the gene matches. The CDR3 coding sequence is TGCAGTGCCAAAAACGGGACTAGCGGGAATGATACGCAGTATTTT. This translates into CSAKNGTSGNDTQYF.

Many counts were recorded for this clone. The CDR3 DNA reads as TGTGCCAGCAGCCCGACAGGGGAGATTAATGGCTACACCTTC. This sequence encodes CASSPTGEINGYTF. This chain connects TRBV6-1 to TRBJ1-2, with 8 nucleotides matching TRBD1. Germline V gene sequence: CDR1 MNHNS, CDR2 SASEGT. The CDR3 is 14 residues long. V was pared by 6 bases and J by 6 bases, with 9 bases of the junction left unmatched.

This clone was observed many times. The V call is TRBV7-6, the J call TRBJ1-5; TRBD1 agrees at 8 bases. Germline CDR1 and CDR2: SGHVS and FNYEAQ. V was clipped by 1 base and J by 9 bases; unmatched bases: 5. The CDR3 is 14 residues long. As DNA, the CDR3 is TGTGCCAGCAGCTTAGGACAGGGGAATGTGCCCCAGCATTTT. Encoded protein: CASSLGQGNVPQHF.

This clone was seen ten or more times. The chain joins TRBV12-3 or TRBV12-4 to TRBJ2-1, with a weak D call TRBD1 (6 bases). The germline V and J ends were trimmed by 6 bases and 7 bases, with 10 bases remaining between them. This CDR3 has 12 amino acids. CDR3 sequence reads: CASRLQGNEQFF. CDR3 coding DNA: TGTGCCAGCAGACTCCAGGGGAATGAGCAGTTCTTC.

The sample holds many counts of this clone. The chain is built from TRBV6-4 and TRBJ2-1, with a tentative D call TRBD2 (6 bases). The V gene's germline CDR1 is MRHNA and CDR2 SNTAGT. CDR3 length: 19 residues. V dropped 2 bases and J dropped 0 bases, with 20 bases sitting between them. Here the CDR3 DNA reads TGTGCCAGCAGTGACCCCATCGATAGCGGATATAGCTCCTACAATGAGCAGTTCTTC. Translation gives CASSDPIDSGYSSYNEQFF.

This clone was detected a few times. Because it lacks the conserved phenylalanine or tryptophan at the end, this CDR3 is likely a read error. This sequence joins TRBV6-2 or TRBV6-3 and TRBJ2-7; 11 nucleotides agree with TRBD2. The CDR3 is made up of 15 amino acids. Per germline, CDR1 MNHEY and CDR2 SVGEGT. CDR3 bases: TGTGCCAGCATTTACTCACCTAGCGGGGGGTACGAGCAGTACTCC. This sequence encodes CASIYSPSGGYEQYS.

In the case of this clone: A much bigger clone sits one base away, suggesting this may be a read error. The CDR3: CASSVRPSGGPIQDTQYF. The CDR3 nucleotides are TGTGCCAGCAGCGTCAGGCCTAGCGGGGGCCCAATCCAAGATACCCAGTACTTC. The chain uses TRBV9 and TRBJ2-5, with TRBD2 matching over 10 bases. Germline V gene sequence: CDR1 SGDLS, CDR2 YYNGEE. The CDR3 loop spans 18 amino acids.

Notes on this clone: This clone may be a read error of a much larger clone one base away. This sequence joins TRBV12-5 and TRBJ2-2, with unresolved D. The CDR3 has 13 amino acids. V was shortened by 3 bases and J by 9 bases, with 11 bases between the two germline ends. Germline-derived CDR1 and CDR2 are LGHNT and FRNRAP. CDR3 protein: CASGFGFPRELFF. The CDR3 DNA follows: TGTGCTAGTGGTTTCGGTTTCCCCCGGGAGCTGTTTTTT.

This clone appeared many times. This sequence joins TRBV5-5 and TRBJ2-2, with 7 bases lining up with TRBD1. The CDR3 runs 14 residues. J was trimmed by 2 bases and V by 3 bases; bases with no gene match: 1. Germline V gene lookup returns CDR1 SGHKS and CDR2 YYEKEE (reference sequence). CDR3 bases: TGTGCCAGCAGCTGGGACAGTAACACCGGGGAGCTGTTTTTT. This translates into CASSWDSNTGELFF.

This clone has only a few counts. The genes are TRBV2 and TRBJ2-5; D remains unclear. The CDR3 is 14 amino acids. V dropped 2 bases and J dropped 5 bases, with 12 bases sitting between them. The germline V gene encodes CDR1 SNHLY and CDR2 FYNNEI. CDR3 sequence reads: CASSETTIAETQYF. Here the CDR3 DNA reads TGTGCCAGCAGTGAAACCACAATCGCTGAGACCCAGTACTTC.